Listed below are T cell receptor beta chains from one sample, sequenced in a study of T cells expressing NK-cell markers. TCRdb reworked the 5' RACE reads into one entry per CDR3 protein, no DNA. In total, the table holds roughly 350,000 distinct CDR3 sequences. The material sequenced was blood T cells: a sorted CD56 or NKG2C T cell subset, CD4+ or CD8+ T cells, or bulk PBMC T cells (not recorded which). These receptors were obtained from a man between 18 and 69 years old in good health. Each CDR3 is given with its conserved first and last residue. The order of the fields is V gene, J gene, CDR3 protein.

TRBV9,TRBJ1-3,CASSEVGGNTIYF
TRBV3-1,TRBJ2-1,CASSQSVATNEQFF
TRBV20-1,TRBJ2-7,CSATTSPSPEQYF
TRBV7-6,TRBJ2-7,CASRRSPGQDSYEQYF
TRBV7-9,TRBJ2-7,CASSPGQNNAYEQYF
TRBV5-1,TRBJ2-5,CASSLGPTGGVSGTQYF
TRBV15,TRBJ2-6,CATSREQAGANVLTF
TRBV5-6,TRBJ2-3,CASSPRDAPRTDTQYF
TRBV5-1,TRBJ1-2,CASSLAKGRNYGYTF
TRBV30,TRBJ2-7,CAWAYSGEQYF
TRBV9,TRBJ2-1,CASSGRTGVGSYNEQFF
TRBV19,TRBJ2-3,CASSIVPRTDTQYF
TRBV5-1,TRBJ1-3,CASSLAWTGGTTGNTIYF
TRBV12-3/TRBV12-4,TRBJ1-1,CASRSGPEAFF
TRBV6-2/TRBV6-3,TRBJ2-1,CASRRLAGGLREQFF
TRBV12-3/TRBV12-4,TRBJ2-1,CASSAVLGDGRINSYNEQFF
TRBV15,TRBJ1-2,CATSATMTGTYGYTF
TRBV9,TRBJ2-7,CASSAEDRPSYEQYF
TRBV6-5,TRBJ1-2,CASSYEGGQGYGGYTF
TRBV2,TRBJ1-4,CASSPTGLGEKLFF
TRBV5-1,TRBJ2-7,CASARERAYYEQYF
TRBV6-1,TRBJ2-7,CASSNSWGQSTYEQYF
TRBV12-5,TRBJ2-5,CASGLQSVAAQETQYF
TRBV7-2,TRBJ2-1,CASSLVAGGLVNEQFF
TRBV7-9,TRBJ1-2,CASSPSRDRGPDGYTF
TRBV12-3/TRBV12-4,TRBJ1-1,CASSLSFRVSGAFF
TRBV6-2/TRBV6-3,TRBJ2-2,CASSHTSGELFF
TRBV20-1,TRBJ2-2,CSARDLRTPNTGELFF
TRBV4-2,TRBJ2-7,CASSQDRTVAYEQYF
TRBV18,TRBJ1-1,CASSQDRNYREAFF
TRBV7-7,TRBJ2-5,CASSATSGSLTQYF
TRBV5-5,TRBJ2-3,CASLPGQVLDTQYF
TRBV29-1,TRBJ2-7,CSVEAGTSGGEQYF
TRBV20-1,TRBJ2-4,CSARLSNGVAKNIQYF
TRBV2,TRBJ1-1,CASSVQGRNTEAFF
TRBV3-1,TRBJ1-4,CASSQDGWQAQEKLFF
TRBV6-5,TRBJ1-1,CASSSGRRLNTEAFF
TRBV3-1,TRBJ2-7,CASSQLTHRGSYEQYF
TRBV20-1,TRBJ1-5,CSATRDRGHGSNQPQHF
TRBV6-1,TRBJ1-2,CASIVSSYGYTF
TRBV25-1,TRBJ1-1,CASSEGRRTEAFF
TRBV13,TRBJ2-3,CASSSRGLAENTQYF
TRBV5-1,TRBJ2-3,CASSPRTSGGTTDTQYF
TRBV2,TRBJ2-2,CASRRQGADGELFFF
TRBV12-3/TRBV12-4,TRBJ2-3,CASSHNPGLAGSTDTQYF
TRBV12-3/TRBV12-4,TRBJ2-2,CASSLRDRASGELFF
TRBV29-1,TRBJ2-7,CSALDGPLEQYF
TRBV12-3/TRBV12-4,TRBJ1-2,CASSFPGQGANGYTF
TRBV5-1,TRBJ1-6,CASSFGPRTYNSPLHF
TRBV9,TRBJ2-7,CASSVRGEGVYEQYF
TRBV20-1,TRBJ1-3,CSAALGTGLRNTIYF
TRBV29-1,TRBJ2-1,CSVVAGVTGQFF
TRBV2,TRBJ2-3,CASGNGGGTDTQYF
TRBV12-3/TRBV12-4,TRBJ2-4,CASSLRGGRSVPKNIQYF
TRBV5-6,TRBJ2-1,CASTGWGATGLGEQFF
TRBV20-1,TRBJ2-3,CSAIKGAGDTQYF
TRBV3-1,TRBJ2-7,CASSPRMAQIHYEQYF
TRBV6-1,TRBJ2-1,CASSPRLRLAGLNEQFF
TRBV3-1,TRBJ2-5,CASSQDSGGAPCF